The source of this T cell receptor (beta chain) is a study of blood T cell repertoires in COVID-19. Study in general: Some COVID-19 samples were acute and others convalescent; all came from the United States, Italy and Spain. Sources were T cells, B-cell-depleted T cells, or PBMCs; the material itself was cDNA or gDNA.

In germline, CDR1 is SGHRS, CDR2 YFSETQ. CDR3 size: 13 residues. Germline trimming cut 4 bases from V and 5 bases from J; bases unmatched to any gene: 5. As handled by the study authors: Nucleated cell counts were estimated from reference gene primer amplification. Method: immunoSEQ multiplex PCR; TCRdb's copy keeps in-frame clones and lacks some. The V and J calls and clone size are taken from that table; D and trimming were inferred from the DNA. The repertoire holds tens of thousands of clones, more than 75% seen once, with around 7.3% in the top ten. The receptor was isolated from a man aged 45 to 65 with active COVID-19. This chain uses TRBV5-1 with TRBJ2-5, with 7 bases fitting TRBD2. The source material was peripheral blood. CDR3 nucleotide sequence: TGCGCCAGCAGCCTGCAACTAGCGGAGACCCAGTACTTC. Its translation: CASSLQLAETQYF.